This T cell receptor beta chain came from a study of blood T cell repertoires in COVID-19 (dated by TCRdb to the early 2020s). For the wider study: Collaborator samples came from the United States, Italy and Spain and covered acute and convalescent phases of COVID-19. The prospective study material was composed of cDNA or gDNA derived from T cells, B-cell-depleted T cells, or PBMCs. Deeply sampled blood TCRbeta repertoires from subjects exposed to, actively infected with, or recovered from COVID-19 were included in the dataset. A freely available public database, intended as a resource for researchers studying the immune response to SARS-CoV-2, is where the repertoires were released. The samples were drawn from the first 160 participants of the ongoing ImmuneRACE study and from 1,254 subjects provided by 6 global collaborators. A de-identified subject ID, COVID-19 status, age in years and sex were almost always included in the sample metadata. Where available, HLA class I and class II types were taken from metadata supplied by the sample provider and were not determined by assay-based typing.

TCRbeta CDR3 regions were amplified from genomic DNA by means of the immunoSEQ Assay, a bias-controlled multiplex PCR. The authors' pipeline ran thus. Within the assay, amplification of reference gene primers was used to estimate how many nucleated cells each sample contained. Sequence reads were collapsed and filtered to measure the absolute abundance of every unique TCRbeta CDR3 rearrangement. For each sample, productive Simpson clonality was calculated as the square root of Simpson's diversity index across productive rearrangements. This immuneACCESS table, as held by TCRdb, lists in-frame sequences with V and J called but not all clones. Of the missing ones, under half trace to an unresolved V gene in checked studies; the others have no known cause. That table is the source of V, J and clone size, and D and trimming were worked out from the DNA. The sample yields approximately 250,000 clones; 85% to 90% were counted once. Approximately 4% of the sample lies in the top ten.

In the prospective study, participants were roughly 18 to 90 years old, resided in fewer than 25 geographic areas of the United States, and were enrolled through a virtual design. To assign participants to cohorts, the prospective study relied on clinical history that participants themselves reported in a screening survey and a study questionnaire. In the prospective study, whole blood, serum and a nasopharyngeal or oropharyngeal swab were collected from each participant by mobile phlebotomists. Over a roughly 2-month period, participants in the prospective study had the option of providing additional blood draws and questionnaires. Blood samples from the prospective study were shipped frozen or at room temperature prior to DNA extraction. The trim is 0 bases for V and 0 bases for J, with a gap of 9 bases between the germline ends. The CDR3 runs 16 residues from the cysteine to the phenylalanine. The kept DNA is CDR3 alone, 48 bases in frame from the first base. For CDR1 and CDR2, the germline V gene lists SGHRS and YFSETQ.

Study-wide findings and limitations: The quantity of clinical and demographic metadata differed by source and by participant and was supplied without curation.

On this clone: Its antigen target is currently unknown. There are no base qualities to consult, and no much larger clone falls within one base.

The sequence came from a woman aged 30 to 39 with acute COVID-19. The source material was PBMCs or T cells enriched from blood (not recorded which). The receptor chain draws on TRBV5-1 and TRBJ1-4; the D segment could be TRBD1, given 5 matching bases. The DNA sequence is as follows: TGCGCCAGCAGCTTGGGAACGGGGGCAACTAATGAAAAACTGTTTTTT. Its protein is CASSLGTGATNEKLFF.